This T cell receptor beta chain was documented in a study of CD8 T cells in ankylosing spondylitis. Germline loops: CDR1 KGHSH, CDR2 LQKENI. V dropped 3 bases and J dropped 1 base, with 13 bases sitting between them. This CDR3 region has 15 residues. MiXCR, applied by TCRdb to the 5' RACE reads, yields one record per CDR3 protein. The sample comprises 290,000 or so distinct CDR3 sequences, less than 25% of which are singletons, and under 4% rests with the top ten. Sequencing used blood, either unsorted or a sorted T cell fraction (not recorded which). This TCR was sampled from a female donor with ankylosing spondylitis or in good health (not recorded which). This sequence joins TRBV18 and TRBJ2-7; TRBD2 is a possible D gene (6 bases). The CDR3 here is CASSPPGLRSYEQYF. The CDR3, as DNA: TGTGCCAGCTCACCGCCGGGACTCCGTTCCTACGAGCAGTACTTC. Full variable domain (missing parts from reference TRBV18 and TRBJ2-7): NAGVMQNPRHLVRRRGQEARLRCSPMKGHSHVYWYRQLPEEGLKFMVYLQKENIIDESGMPKERFSAEFPKEGPSILRIQQVVRGDSAAYFCASSPPGLRSYEQYFGPGTRLTVT.